This entry concerns a single T cell receptor beta chain. Original handling: The assay estimated nucleated cells by amplifying reference gene primers. Some clones are missing from TCRdb's copy, which holds only in-frame ones; the method was immunoSEQ multiplex PCR. That table supplies the V and J calls and clone size; D and trimming were determined from the DNA. The table lists 140,000 to 150,000 clones, around 86% of them singletons, with approximately 40% in the top ten. These data originate in a study of blood T cell repertoires in COVID-19. Study summary: Acute and convalescent COVID-19 specimens originated in the United States, Italy and Spain. The cDNA or gDNA used as material had been derived from T cells, B-cell-depleted T cells, or PBMCs.

Trimming shortened V by 1 base and J by 8 bases, and 8 bases separated the two germline ends. The CDR3 is made up of 13 amino acids. The germline V gene has CDR1 LGHDT and CDR2 YNNKEL (reference sequence). The chain has TRBV3-1 (or the pseudogene TRBV3-2) and TRBJ1-4; D gene unclear. This receptor was taken from a man in his fifties or sixties who had recovered from COVID-19. What was sequenced was peripheral blood. In DNA, the CDR3 is TGTGCCAGCAGCCAAGGTGTCTCGGAAAAACTGTTTTTT. Its protein product is CASSQGVSEKLFF.